Shown below are 5 T cell receptor beta chains from a single sample sequenced in a study of cytomegalovirus exposure and HLA in healthy donors. Assay: immunoSEQ multiplex PCR; the TCRdb copy retains only in-frame clones and omits some. The sample contains 150,000 to 200,000 clones, around nine tenths of which appear only once. Material: PBMCs. Source of these receptors: a man aged 18 to 29 in good health and CMV-seropositive.

The chain links TRBV4-1 to TRBJ2-7; TRBD2 matches at 7 bases. The CDR3 is 17 amino acids. Germline V lookup: CDR1 MGHRA, CDR2 YSYEKL. V lost 4 bases to trimming and J lost 3 bases; unmatched junction nucleotides: 15. In DNA, the CDR3 is TGCGCCAGCAGCCCCCACCCTCCCGGACTAGAGTACTACGAGCAGTACTTC. Translating gives CASSPHPPGLEYYEQYF.

This clone came up once. The rearrangement uses TRBV2 and TRBJ2-1, with D unresolved. Deletions cut 6 bases from V and 0 bases from J, with 6 bases between. CDR1 is SNHLY, CDR2 FYNNEI, per germline. There are 13 residues in the CDR3. The CDR3 sequence: CASRVDSYNEQFF. DNA for the CDR3: TGTGCCAGCAGGGTAGACTCCTACAATGAGCAGTTCTTC.

The chain couples TRBV29-1 to TRBJ2-5, with 14 bases fitting TRBD2. CDR1 is SQVTM, CDR2 ANQGSEA, per germline. The V segment lost 6 bases and the J segment 6 bases; nucleotides outside the gene matches: 6. The CDR3 sequence is 14 residues long. This CDR3 reads CSVETSGGAKTQYF. CDR3 nucleotides: TGCAGCGTAGAGACTAGCGGGGGGGCGAAGACCCAGTACTTC.

The V and J genes are TRBV7-9 and TRBJ2-7; tentatively, D is TRBD1 (6 bases). Germline assignment: CDR1 SEHNR and CDR2 FQNEAQ (reference sequence). The CDR3 runs 18 residues. Between the trimmed V and J ends, which lost 5 bases and 1 base, there was a span of 24 bases. The CDR3 is CASSPTPRGQGKSYEQYF. The CDR3 region has the DNA TGTGCCAGCAGCCCCACACCCCGCGGGCAGGGGAAGTCCTACGAGCAGTACTTC.

This clone was detected many times. This chain uses TRBV4-3 with TRBJ1-1; D remains ambiguous. Trimming shortened V by 1 base and J by 5 bases, and 11 bases separated the two germline ends. The CDR3 contains 14 residues. Germline-derived CDR1 and CDR2 are LGHNA and YSLEER. The CDR3 DNA reads as TGCGCCAGCAGCCAAGCGGCAGGATTAACTGAAGCTTTCTTT. Translation gives CASSQAAGLTEAFF.